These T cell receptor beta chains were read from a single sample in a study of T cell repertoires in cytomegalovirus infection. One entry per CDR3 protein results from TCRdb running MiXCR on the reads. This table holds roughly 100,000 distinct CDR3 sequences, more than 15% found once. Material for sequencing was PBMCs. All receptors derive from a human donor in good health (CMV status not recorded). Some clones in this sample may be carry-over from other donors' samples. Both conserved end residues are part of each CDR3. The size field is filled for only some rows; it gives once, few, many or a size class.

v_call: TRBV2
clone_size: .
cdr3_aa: CASSQRLSHQPQHF

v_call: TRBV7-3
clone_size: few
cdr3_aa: CASSLRSGGTEAFF

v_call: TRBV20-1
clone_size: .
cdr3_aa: CSARGQGRDVYSGNTIYF

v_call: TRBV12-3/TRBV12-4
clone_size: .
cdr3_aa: CASSLVVGGEQYF

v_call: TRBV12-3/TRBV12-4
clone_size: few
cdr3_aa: CASRSTSGGEGEQFF

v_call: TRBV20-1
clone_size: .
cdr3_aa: CSASSGDQPQHF

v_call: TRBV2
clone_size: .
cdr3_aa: CASSEAGGFSGNTIYF

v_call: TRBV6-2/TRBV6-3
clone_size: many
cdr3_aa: CASSYRAGHSGYEQYF

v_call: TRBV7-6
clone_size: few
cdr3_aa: CASTWGAMNTEAFF

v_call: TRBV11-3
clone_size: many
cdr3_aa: CASSLRQGSNEQFF

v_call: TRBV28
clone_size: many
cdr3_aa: CASATQMMGSGGTTYEQYF

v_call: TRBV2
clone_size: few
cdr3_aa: CASSVPTYEQYF

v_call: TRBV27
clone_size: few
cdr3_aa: CASSPWDNYNEQFF

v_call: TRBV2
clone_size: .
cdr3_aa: CASSEQGSNTGELFF

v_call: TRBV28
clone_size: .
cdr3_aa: CASQAGGPNEQFF

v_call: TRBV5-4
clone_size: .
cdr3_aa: CASSLAGSYTQYF

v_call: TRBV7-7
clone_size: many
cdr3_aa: CASSQSIGLKIETQYF

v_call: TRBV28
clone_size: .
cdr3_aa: CASSLGGDSNQPQHF

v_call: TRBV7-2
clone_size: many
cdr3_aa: CASSLAAGAYNSPLHF

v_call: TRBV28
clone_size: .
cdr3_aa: CASSYPAGGSTDTQYF

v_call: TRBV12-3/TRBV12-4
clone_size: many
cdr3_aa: CASSFNPGQGSEKLFF

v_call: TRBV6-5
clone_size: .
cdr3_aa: CASSYSLGGLAKNIQYF

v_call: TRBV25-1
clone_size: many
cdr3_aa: CASSVRLAGGSSTDTQYF

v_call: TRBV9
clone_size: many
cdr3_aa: CASSESGQETQYF

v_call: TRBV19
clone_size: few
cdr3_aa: CASSIPPLNTEAFF

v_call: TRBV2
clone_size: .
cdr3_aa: CASSYTEAFF

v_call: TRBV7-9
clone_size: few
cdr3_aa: CASIRTSVGDTQYF

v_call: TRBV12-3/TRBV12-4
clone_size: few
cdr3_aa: CASSSTFDGELFF

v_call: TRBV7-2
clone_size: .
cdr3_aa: CASSFGANYGYTF

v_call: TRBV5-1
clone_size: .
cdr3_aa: CASSSNSGEYNEQFF

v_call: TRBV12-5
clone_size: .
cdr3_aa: CASGSSGGTDTQYF

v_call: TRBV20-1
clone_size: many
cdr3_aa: CSASLGQNNSPLHF

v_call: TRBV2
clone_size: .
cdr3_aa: CASTGDSGTEAFF

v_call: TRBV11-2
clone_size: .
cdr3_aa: CASSLDLGAGRKPPLHF

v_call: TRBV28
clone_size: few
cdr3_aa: CASRPLQAEAFF

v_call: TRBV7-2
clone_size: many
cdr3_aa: CASSLARTDGYGYTF

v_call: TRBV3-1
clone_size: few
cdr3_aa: CASSPLDRVGTIYF

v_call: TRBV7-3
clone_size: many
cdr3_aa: CASSLIAVGDTQYF

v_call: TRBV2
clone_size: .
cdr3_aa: CASSGGRAGQPQHF

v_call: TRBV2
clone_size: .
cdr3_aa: CASRWGTLNTGELFF

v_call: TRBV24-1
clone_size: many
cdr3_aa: CATSDLAPPDQGDNYGYTF

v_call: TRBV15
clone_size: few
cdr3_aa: CATSRVGRPSGNTIYF

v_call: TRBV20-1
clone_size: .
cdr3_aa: CSARDRLTAGGPNEQFF

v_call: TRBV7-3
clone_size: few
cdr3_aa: CASSPVAQFAYEQYF

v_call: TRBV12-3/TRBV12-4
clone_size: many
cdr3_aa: CASSGAPTGQFYQPQHF

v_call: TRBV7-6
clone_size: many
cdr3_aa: CASSLTGGSGASRYGYTF

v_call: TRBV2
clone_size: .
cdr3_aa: CASSREDGYEQYF

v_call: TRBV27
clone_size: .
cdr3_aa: CASSLTGRYEQYF

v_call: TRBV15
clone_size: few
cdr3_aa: CATSRELQNIQYF

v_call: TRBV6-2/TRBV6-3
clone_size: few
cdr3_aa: CASSQGGEQFF

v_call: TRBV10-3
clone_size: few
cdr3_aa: CAISTLAANTGELFF

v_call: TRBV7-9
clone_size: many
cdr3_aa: CASSPNLGTITEAFF

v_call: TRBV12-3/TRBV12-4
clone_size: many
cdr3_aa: CASTSWGAANYGYTF

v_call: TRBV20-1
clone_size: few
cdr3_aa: CSARDLRAATNEKLFF

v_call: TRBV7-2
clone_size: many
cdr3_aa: CASSLARGTEAFF

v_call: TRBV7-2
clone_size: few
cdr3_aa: CASSSRAATNTGELFF

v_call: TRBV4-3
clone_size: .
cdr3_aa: CASSQGLAGGYTDTQYF